This paragraph covers one T cell receptor (beta chain) sequence. The data originate from a study of blood T cells in healthy people across ages. Study details: Template-switching capture recovered about one barcoded beta molecule per two T cells.

The CDR3 length is 19 residues. Germline V gene lookup returns CDR1 LGHNA and CDR2 YNFKEQ. For the second PCR, which ran for roughly 6 to 12 cycles, a sample-barcoded 5' primer and a J-beta primer mix were used. One entry per CDR3 protein results from TCRdb running MiXCR on the 5' RACE reads. The table has fewer than 950,000 distinct CDR3 sequences, about 53% seen once; the top ten hold roughly 40%. The TCR sequence derives from a man at least 80 years old in good health. Sequenced input: blood. The V call is TRBV4-2, the J call TRBJ2-1; 10 positions agree with TRBD2. TRBJ2-7 matches the DNA end more closely, so the J call is doubtful. The CDR3: CASSQESLRTSGSYNEQYF. The CDR3, as DNA: TGTGCCAGCAGCCAAGAATCCCTCCGGACTAGCGGCTCCTACAATGAGCAGTACTTC.